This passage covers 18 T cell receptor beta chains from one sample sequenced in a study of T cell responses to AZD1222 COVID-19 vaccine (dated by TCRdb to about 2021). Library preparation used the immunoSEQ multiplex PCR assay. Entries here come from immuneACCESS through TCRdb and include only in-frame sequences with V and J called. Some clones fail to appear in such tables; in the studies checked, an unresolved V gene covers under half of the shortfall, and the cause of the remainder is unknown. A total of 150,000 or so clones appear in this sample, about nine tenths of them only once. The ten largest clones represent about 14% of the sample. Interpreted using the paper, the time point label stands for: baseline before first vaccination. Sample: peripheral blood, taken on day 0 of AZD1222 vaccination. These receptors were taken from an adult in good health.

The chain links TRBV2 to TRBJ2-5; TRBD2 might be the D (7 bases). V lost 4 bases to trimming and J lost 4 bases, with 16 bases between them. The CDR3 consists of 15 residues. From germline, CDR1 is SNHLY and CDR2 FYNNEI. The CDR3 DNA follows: TGTGCCAGCAGTGTTGGCGGGGGCAATAGAGAGACCCAGTACTTC. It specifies CASSVGGGNRETQYF.

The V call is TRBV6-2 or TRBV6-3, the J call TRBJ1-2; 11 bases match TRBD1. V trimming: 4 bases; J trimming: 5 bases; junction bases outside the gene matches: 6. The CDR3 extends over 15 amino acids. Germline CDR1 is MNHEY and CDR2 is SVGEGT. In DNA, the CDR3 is TGTGCCAGCAGTTCCCGGGACAGGGGGGCTTATGGCTACACCTTC. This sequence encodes CASSSRDRGAYGYTF.

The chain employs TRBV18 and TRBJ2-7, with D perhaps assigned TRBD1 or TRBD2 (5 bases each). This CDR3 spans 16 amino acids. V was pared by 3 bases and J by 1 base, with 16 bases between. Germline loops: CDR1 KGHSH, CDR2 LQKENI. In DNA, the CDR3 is TGTGCCAGCTCACCGTCAAGCATGAGGGGTTCCTACGAGCAGTACTTC. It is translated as CASSPSSMRGSYEQYF.

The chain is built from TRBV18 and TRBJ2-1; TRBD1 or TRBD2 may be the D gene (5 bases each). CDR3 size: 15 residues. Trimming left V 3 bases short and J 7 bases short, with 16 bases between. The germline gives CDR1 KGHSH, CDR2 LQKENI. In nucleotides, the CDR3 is TGTGCCAGCTCACCCGCAGGGCCGACGGGGAATGAGCAGTTCTTC. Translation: CASSPAGPTGNEQFF.

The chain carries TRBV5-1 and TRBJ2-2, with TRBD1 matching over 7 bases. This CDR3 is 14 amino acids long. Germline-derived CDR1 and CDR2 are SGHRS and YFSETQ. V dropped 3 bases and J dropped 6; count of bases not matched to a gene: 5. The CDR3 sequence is CASSSTGVAGELFF. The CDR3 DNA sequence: TGCGCCAGCAGCTCCACAGGGGTTGCCGGGGAGCTGTTTTTT.

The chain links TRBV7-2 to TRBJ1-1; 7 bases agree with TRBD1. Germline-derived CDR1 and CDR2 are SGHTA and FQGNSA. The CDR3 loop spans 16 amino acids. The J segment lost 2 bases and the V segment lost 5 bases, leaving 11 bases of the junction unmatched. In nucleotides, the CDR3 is TGTGCCAGCAGCCCCTTTGGGGTAGGGGGCAACACTGAAGCTTTCTTT. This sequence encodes CASSPFGVGGNTEAFF.

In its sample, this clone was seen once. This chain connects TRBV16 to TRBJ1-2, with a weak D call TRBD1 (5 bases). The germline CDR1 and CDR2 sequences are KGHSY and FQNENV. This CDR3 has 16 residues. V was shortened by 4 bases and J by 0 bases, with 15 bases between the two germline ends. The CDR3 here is CASSLGPGRANYGYTF. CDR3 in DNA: TGTGCCAGCAGCCTAGGCCCGGGACGGGCTAACTATGGCTACACCTTC.

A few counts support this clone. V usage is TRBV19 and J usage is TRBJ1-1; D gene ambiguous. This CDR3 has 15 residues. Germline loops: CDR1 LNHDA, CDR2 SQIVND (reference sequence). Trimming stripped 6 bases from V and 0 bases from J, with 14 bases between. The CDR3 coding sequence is TGTGCCAGTAGCGACTTAGTAAGGGTGAACACTGAAGCTTTCTTT. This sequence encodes CASSDLVRVNTEAFF.

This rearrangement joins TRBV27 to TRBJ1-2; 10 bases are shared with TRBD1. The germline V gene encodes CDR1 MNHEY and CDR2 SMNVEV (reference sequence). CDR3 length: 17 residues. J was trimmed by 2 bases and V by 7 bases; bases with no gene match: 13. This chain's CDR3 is CASTALSTGGLNYGYTF. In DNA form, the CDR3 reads TGTGCCAGCACCGCGTTATCGACAGGGGGCTTGAACTATGGCTACACCTTC.

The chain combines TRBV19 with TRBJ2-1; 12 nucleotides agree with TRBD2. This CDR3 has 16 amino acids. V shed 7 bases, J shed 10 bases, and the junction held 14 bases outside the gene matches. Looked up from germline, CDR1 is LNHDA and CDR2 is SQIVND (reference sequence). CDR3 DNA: TGTGCCAGTAAAAACCCCTCTAGCGGGGGGGCAGGGGAGCAGTTCTTC. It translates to CASKNPSSGGAGEQFF.

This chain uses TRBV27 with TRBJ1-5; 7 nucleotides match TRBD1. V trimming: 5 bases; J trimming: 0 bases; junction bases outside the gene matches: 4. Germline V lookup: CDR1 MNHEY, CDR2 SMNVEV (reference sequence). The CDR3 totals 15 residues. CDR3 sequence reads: CASSEGQYSNQPQHF. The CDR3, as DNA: TGTGCCAGCAGTGAGGGACAGTATAGCAATCAGCCCCAGCATTTT.

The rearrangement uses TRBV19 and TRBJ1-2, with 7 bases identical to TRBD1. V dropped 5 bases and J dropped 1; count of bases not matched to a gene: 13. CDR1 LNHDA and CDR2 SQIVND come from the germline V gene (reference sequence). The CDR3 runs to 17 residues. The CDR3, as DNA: TGTGCCAGTAGTGATGTGGGTACAGGGGCCCGTAACTATGGCTACACCTTC. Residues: CASSDVGTGARNYGYTF.

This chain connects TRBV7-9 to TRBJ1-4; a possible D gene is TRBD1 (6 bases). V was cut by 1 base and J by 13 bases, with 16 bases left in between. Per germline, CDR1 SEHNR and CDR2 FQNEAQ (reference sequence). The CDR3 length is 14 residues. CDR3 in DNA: TGTGCCAGCAGCTTAGAAACGGTACAGGGAGGACTGTTTTTT. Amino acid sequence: CASSLETVQGGLFF.

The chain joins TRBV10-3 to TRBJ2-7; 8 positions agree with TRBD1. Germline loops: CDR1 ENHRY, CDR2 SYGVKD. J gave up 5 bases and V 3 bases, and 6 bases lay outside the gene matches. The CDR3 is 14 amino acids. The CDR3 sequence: CAISDQDREDEQYF. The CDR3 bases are TGTGCCATCAGTGACCAGGACAGGGAGGACGAGCAGTACTTC.

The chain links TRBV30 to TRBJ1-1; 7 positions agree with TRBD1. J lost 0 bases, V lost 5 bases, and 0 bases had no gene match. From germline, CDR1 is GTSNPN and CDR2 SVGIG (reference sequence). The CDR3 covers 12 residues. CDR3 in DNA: TGTGCCTGGGGACAGGTGAACACTGAAGCTTTCTTT. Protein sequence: CAWGQVNTEAFF. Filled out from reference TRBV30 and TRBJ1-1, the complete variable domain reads SQTIHQWPATLVQPVGSPLSLECTVEGTSNPNLYWYRQAAGRGLQLLFYSVGIGQISSEVPQNLSASRPQDRQFILSSKKLLLSDSGFYLCAWGQVNTEAFFGQGTRLTVV.

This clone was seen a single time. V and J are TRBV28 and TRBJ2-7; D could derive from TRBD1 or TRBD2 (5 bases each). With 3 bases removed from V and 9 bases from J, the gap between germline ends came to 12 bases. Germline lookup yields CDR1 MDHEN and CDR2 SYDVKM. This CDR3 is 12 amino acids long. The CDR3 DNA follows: TGTGCCAGCAGTTTGCAGGGAGTTAGGCAGTACTTC. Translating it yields CASSLQGVRQYF.

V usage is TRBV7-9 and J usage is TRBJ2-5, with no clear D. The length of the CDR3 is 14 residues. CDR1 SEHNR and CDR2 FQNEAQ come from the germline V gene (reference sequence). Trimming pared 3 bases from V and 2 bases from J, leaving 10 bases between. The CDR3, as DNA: TGTGCCAGCAGCTTCTCCACAGATCAAGAGACCCAGTACTTC. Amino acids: CASSFSTDQETQYF.

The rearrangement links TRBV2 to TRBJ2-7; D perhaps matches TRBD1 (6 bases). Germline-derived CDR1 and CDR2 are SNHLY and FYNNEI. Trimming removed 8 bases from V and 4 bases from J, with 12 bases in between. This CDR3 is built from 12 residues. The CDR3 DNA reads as TGTGCCAGCGGCAGGGGATTTTACGAGCAGTACTTC. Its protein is CASGRGFYEQYF.